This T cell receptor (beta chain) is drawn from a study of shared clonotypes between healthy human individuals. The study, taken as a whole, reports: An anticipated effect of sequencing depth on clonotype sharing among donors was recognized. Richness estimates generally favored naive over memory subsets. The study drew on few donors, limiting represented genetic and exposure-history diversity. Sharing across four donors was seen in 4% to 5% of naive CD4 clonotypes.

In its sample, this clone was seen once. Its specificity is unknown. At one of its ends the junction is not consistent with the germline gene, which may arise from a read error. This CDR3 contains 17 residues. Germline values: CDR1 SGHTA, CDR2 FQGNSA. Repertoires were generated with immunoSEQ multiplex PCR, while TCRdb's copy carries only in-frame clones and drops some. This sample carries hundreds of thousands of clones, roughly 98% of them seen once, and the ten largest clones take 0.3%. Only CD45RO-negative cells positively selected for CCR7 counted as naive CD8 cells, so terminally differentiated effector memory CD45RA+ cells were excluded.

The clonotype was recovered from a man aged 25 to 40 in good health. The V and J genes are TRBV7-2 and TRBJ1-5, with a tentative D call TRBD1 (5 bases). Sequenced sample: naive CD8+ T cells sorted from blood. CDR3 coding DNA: TGTGCCAGCAGCTTATACTTTCGGGGCACGGGGTATCAGCGCCAGCATTTT. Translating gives CASSLYFRGTGYQRQHF.